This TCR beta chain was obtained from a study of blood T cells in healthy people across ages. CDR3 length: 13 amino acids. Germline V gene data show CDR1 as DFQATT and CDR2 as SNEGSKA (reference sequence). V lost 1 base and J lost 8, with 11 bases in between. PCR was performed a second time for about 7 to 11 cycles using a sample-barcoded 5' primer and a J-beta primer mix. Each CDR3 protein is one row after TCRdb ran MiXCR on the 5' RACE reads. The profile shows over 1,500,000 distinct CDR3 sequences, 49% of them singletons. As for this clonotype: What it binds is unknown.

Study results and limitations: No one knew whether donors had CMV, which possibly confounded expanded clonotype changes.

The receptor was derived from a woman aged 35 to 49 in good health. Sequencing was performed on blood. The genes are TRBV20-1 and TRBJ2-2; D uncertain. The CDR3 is CSARVPATGELFF. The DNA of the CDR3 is TGCAGTGCTAGAGTGCCTGCGACTGGGGAGCTGTTTTTT.